One T cell receptor (beta chain) is described in this entry. Vbeta (60) and Jbeta (13) primers were used in the PCR. Method: immunoSEQ multiplex PCR; TCRdb's copy keeps in-frame clones and lacks some. The sample comprises about 200,000 clones, roughly four fifths of which are singletons, and 5.5% to 7.5% rests with the top ten. This entry belongs to a study of cytomegalovirus exposure and HLA in healthy donors. The CDR3 length is 15 residues. V dropped 3 bases and J dropped 6 bases, with 15 bases sitting between them. Germline-derived CDR1 and CDR2 are SNHLY and FYNNEI. This chain links TRBV2 with TRBJ2-1, with D perhaps matching TRBD1 (7 bases). This clonotype was sampled from a woman aged 45-65 years in good health and CMV-seropositive. Input material: PBMCs. CDR3 DNA: TGTGCCAGCAGTGATAGACAGGGAGGTATCAATGAGCAGTTCTTC. Amino acid sequence: CASSDRQGGINEQFF.